These T cell receptor beta chains were read from a single sample in a study of cytomegalovirus exposure and HLA in healthy donors. Profiling relied on immunoSEQ multiplex PCR, and the TCRdb table lists in-frame clones only, not all of them. Of 180,000 or so clones detected, roughly 86% appear once; the ten largest clones hold 6% to 8.5%. Sequences were obtained from PBMCs. Receptor source: a man aged 25-45 years in good health and CMV-seropositive. Each CDR3 is given with its conserved first and last residue. A D gene is named only where the DNA matches it firmly. Expanded clones get a size class; other rows say once, few or many, or leave the size out.

abundance	d_gene	j_gene	v_gene	CDR3aa	CDR3nt
-	-	TRBJ1-2	TRBV19	CASTETSNYGYTF	TGTGCCAGTACCGAGACAAGTAACTATGGCTACACCTTC
-	TRBD2	TRBJ2-2	TRBV30	CAWGTSGGRELFF	TGTGCCTGGGGGACCAGCGGGGGACGGGAGCTGTTTTTT
-	-	TRBJ2-7	TRBV10-3	CAISEGSGAYEQYF	TGTGCCATCAGTGAAGGTAGCGGAGCCTACGAGCAGTACTTC
-	-	TRBJ2-5	TRBV7-2	CASSLRGPGSQETQYF	TGTGCCAGCAGCTTAAGGGGTCCAGGTTCCCAAGAGACCCAGTACTTC
-	-	TRBJ2-2	TRBV29-1	CSVVGVEGSYTGELFF	TGCAGCGTTGTGGGGGTGGAGGGCAGTTACACCGGGGAGCTGTTTTTT
-	TRBD2	TRBJ2-1	TRBV5-1	CASSLSSGGADEQFF	TGCGCCAGCAGCCTCTCTAGCGGGGGGGCCGATGAGCAGTTCTTC
-	TRBD1	TRBJ1-5	TRBV5-1	CASSPTGADWPQHF	TGCGCCAGCAGCCCGACAGGGGCCGACTGGCCCCAGCATTTT
-	-	TRBJ2-7	TRBV4-1	CASSPTGSSYEQYF	TGCGCCAGCAGTCCGACGGGAAGCTCCTACGAGCAGTACTTC
-	-	TRBJ1-1	TRBV7-2	CASSSQGGDTEAFF	TGTGCCAGCAGCTCACAGGGAGGGGACACTGAAGCTTTCTTT
-	-	TRBJ1-4	TRBV30	CAWSETATNEKLFF	TGTGCCTGGAGTGAGACAGCAACTAATGAAAAACTGTTTTTT
-	TRBD2	TRBJ2-3	TRBV13	CASSPWTSGSTDTQYF	TGTGCCAGCAGCCCCTGGACTAGCGGTAGCACAGATACGCAGTATTTT
-	TRBD2	TRBJ2-3	TRBV4-3	CASSLSGESTDTQYF	TGCGCCAGCAGCCTTAGCGGGGAAAGCACAGATACGCAGTATTTT
once	-	TRBJ2-7	TRBV11-2	CASSSGAYYEQYF	TGTGCCAGCAGCTCGGGCGCGTACTACGAGCAGTACTTC
-	-	TRBJ1-1	TRBV28	CASSPHVAPEAFF	TGTGCCAGCAGTCCCCACGTGGCTCCTGAAGCTTTCTTT